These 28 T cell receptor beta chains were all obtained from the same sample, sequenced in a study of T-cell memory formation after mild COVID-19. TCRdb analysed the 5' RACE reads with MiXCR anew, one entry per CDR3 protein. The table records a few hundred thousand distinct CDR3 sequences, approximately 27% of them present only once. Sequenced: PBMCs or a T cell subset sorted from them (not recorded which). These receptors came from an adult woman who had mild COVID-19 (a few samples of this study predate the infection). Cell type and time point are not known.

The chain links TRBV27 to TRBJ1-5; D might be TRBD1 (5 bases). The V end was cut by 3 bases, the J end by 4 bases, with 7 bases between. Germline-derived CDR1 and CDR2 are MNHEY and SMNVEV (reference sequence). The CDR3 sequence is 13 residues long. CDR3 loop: CASSFAGNQPQHF. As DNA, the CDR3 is TGTGCCAGCAGTTTTGCAGGGAATCAGCCCCAGCATTTT.

The CDR3: CASSQAASPLTDGYTF. In DNA form, the CDR3 reads TGCGCCAGCAGCCAAGCTGCAAGCCCCCTTACCGATGGCTACACCTTC. This chain joins TRBV4-1 and TRBJ1-2; D uncertain. This CDR3 spans 16 amino acids. CDR1 MGHRA and CDR2 YSYEKL come from the germline V gene. The V end lost 1 base, the J end lost 6 bases, and 18 bases lay between the germline ends.

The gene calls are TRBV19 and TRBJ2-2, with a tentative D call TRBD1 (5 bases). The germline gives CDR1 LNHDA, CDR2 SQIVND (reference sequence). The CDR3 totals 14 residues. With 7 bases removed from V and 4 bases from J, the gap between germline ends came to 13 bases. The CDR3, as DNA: TGTGCCAGTAACCCGGACACACGCACCGGGGAGCTGTTTTTT. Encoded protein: CASNPDTRTGELFF.

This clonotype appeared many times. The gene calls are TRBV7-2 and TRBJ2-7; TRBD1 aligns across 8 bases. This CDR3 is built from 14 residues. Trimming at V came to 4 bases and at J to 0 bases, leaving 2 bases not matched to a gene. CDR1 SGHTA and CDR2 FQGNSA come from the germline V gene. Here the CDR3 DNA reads TGTGCCAGCAGCTGGGACAGGACCTCCTACGAGCAGTACTTC. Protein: CASSWDRTSYEQYF.

CDR3 protein: CSVVEGIYEQYF. The CDR3 coding sequence is TGCAGCGTTGTTGAGGGAATCTACGAGCAGTACTTC. The chain recombines TRBV29-1 with TRBJ2-7, with D possibly being TRBD2 (5 bases). Germline CDR1 and CDR2: SQVTM and ANQGSEA. The CDR3 loop spans 12 amino acids. V lost 4 bases to trimming and J lost 3 bases, with 10 bases between them.

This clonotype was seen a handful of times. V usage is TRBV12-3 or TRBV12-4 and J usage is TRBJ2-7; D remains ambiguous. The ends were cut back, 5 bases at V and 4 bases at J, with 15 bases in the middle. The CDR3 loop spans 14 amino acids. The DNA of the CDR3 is TGTGCCAGCAGTCGTTTGTCCGGGTTGTACGAGCAGTACTTC. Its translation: CASSRLSGLYEQYF.

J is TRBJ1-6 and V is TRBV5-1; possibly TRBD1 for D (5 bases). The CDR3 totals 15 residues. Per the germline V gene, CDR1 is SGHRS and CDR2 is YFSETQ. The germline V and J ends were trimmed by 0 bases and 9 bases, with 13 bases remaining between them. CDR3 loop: CASSLGGSERSPLHF. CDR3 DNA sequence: TGCGCCAGCAGCTTGGGGGGCAGCGAGCGTTCACCCCTCCACTTT.

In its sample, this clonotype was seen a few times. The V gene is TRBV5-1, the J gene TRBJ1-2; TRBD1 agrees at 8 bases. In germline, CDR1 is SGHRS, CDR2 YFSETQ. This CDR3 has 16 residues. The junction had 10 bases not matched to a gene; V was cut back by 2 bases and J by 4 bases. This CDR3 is CASSFGQGGSAYGYTF. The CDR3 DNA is TGCGCCAGCAGCTTCGGACAGGGCGGGTCGGCCTATGGCTACACCTTC.

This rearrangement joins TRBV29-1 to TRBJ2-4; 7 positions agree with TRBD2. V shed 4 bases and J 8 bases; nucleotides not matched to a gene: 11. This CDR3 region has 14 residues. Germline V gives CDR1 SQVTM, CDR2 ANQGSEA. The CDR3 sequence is CSVVRAGVADIQYF. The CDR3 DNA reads TGCAGCGTTGTTAGGGCGGGAGTAGCGGACATTCAGTACTTC.

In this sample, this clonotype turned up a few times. CDR3 sequence: CSVVPRRDSLTDTQYF. CDR3 nucleotides: TGCAGCGTTGTGCCACGCCGGGACAGTCTCACAGATACGCAGTATTTT. The gene calls are TRBV29-1 and TRBJ2-3; 7 bases fit TRBD1. The ends lost 4 bases at V and 2 bases at J; junction bases unmatched: 12. The germline V gene encodes CDR1 SQVTM and CDR2 ANQGSEA. CDR3 length: 16 residues.

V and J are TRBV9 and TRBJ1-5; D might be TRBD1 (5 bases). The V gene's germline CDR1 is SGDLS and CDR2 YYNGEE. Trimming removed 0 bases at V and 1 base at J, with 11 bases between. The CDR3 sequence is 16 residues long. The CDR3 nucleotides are TGTGCCAGCAGCGTAGGAACCGGGGGAAGCAATCAGCCCCAGCATTTT. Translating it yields CASSVGTGGSNQPQHF.

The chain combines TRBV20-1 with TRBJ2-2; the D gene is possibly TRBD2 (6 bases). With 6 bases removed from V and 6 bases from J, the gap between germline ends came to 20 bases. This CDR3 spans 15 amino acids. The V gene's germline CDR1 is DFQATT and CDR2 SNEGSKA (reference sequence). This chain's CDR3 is CSADGGSAGPGELFF. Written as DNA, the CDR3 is TGCAGTGCAGACGGAGGGTCGGCTGGCCCCGGGGAGCTGTTTTTT.

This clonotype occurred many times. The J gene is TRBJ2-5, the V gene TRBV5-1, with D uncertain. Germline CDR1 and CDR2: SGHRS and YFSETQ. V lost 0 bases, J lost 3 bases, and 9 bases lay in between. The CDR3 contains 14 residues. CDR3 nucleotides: TGCGCCAGCAGCTTGGCTAGGGAAAAAGAGACCCAGTACTTC. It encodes CASSLAREKETQYF.

Here the CDR3 reads CASSLGGATTEAFF. In DNA, the CDR3 is TGCGCCAGCAGCTTGGGGGGGGCGACCACTGAAGCTTTCTTT. The chain recombines TRBV5-1 with TRBJ1-1; tentatively, D is TRBD1 (6 bases). The CDR3 has 14 residues. With 0 bases removed from V and 4 bases from J, the gap between germline ends came to 10 bases. CDR1 is SGHRS and CDR2 is YFSETQ in the germline V gene.

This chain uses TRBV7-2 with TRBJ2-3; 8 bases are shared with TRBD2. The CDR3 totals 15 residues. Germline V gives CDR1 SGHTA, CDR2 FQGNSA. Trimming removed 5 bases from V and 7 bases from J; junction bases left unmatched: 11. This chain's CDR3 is CASSPSSGPRHTQYF. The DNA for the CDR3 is TGTGCCAGCAGCCCGTCTAGCGGGCCCAGACATACGCAGTATTTT.

Written as DNA, the CDR3 is TGTGTTCGACACGCCTCAGGCGATGAGCAGTTCTTC. Protein product: CVRHASGDEQFF. V and J are TRBV7-7 and TRBJ2-1; D unclear. The CDR3 covers 12 residues. Germline V gene sequence: CDR1 SSHAT, CDR2 FNYEAQ (reference sequence).

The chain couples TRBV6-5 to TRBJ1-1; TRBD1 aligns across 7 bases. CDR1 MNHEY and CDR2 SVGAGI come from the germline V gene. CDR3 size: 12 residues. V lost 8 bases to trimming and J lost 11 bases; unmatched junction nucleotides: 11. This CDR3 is CASSKKTGKAFF. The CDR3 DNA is TGTGCCAGCTCAAAAAAGACAGGGAAGGCTTTCTTT.

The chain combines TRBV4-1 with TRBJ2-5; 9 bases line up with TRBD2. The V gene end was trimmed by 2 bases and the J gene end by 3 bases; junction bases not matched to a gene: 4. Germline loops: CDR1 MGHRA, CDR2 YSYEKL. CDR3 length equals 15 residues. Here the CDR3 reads CASSQQGLAEETQYF. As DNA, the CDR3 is TGCGCCAGCAGCCAACAGGGACTAGCTGAAGAGACCCAGTACTTC.

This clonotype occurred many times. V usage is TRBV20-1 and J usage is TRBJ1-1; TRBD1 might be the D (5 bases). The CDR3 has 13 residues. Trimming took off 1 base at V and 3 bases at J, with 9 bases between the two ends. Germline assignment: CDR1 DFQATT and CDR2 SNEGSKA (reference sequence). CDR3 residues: CSARGGGDTEAFF. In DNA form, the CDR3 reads TGCAGTGCTAGAGGAGGAGGGGACACTGAAGCTTTCTTT.

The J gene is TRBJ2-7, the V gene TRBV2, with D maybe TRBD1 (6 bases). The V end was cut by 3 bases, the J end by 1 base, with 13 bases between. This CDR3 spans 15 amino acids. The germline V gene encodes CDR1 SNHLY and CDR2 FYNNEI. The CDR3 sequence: CASSEGRGSSYEQYF. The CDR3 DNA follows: TGTGCCAGCAGTGAGGGTAGGGGGTCGTCCTACGAGCAGTACTTC.

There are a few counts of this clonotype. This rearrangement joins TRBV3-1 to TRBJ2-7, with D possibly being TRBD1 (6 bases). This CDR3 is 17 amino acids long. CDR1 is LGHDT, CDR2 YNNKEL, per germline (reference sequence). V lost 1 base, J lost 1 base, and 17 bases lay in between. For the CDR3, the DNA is TGTGCCAGCAGCCAAGTTAAAATTGGGACACAATCCTACGAGCAGTACTTC. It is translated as CASSQVKIGTQSYEQYF.

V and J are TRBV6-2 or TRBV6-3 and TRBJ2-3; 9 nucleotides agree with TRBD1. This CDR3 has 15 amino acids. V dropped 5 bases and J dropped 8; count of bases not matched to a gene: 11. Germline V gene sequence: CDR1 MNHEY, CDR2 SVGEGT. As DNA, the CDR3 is TGTGCCAGCAGTCGACGACAGGGGGACGAGGTTACGCAGTATTTT. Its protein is CASSRRQGDEVTQYF.

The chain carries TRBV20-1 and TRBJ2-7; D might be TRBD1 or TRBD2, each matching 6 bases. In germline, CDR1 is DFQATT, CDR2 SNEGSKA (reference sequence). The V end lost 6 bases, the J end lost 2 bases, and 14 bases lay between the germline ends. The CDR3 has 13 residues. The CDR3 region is CSAQGRGAYEQYF. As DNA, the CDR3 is TGCAGTGCCCAGGGAAGGGGGGCCTACGAGCAGTACTTC.

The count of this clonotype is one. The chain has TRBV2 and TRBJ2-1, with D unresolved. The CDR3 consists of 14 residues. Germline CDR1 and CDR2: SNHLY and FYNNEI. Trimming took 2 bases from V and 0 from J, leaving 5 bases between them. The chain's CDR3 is CASSEISSYNEQFF. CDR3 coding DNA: TGTGCCAGCAGTGAAATTAGCTCCTACAATGAGCAGTTCTTC. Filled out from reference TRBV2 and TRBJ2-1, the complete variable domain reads EPEVTQTPSHQVTQMGQEVILRCVPISNHLYFYWYRQILGQKVEFLVSFYNNEISEKSEIFDDQFSVERPDGSNFTLKIRSTKLEDSAMYFCASSEISSYNEQFFGPGTRLTVL.

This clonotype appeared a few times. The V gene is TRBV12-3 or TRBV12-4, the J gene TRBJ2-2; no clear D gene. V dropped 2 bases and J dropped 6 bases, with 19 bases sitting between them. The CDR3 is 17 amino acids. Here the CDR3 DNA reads TGTGCCAGCAGTTTATCCGTGGTGATTTCGGTCGCCGGGGAGCTGTTTTTT. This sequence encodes CASSLSVVISVAGELFF.

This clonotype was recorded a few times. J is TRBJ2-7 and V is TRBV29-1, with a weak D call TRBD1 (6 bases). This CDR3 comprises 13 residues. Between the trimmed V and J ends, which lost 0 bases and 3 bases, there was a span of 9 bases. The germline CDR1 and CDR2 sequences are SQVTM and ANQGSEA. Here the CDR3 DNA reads TGCAGCGTTGAAGAACAGGGCAACTACGAGCAGTACTTC. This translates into CSVEEQGNYEQYF.

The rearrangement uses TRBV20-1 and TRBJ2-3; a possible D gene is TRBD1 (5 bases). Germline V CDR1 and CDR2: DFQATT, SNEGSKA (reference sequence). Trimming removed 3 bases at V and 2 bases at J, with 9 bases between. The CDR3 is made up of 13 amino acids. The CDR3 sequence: CSARDGHTDTQYF. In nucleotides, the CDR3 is TGCAGTGCTAGGGACGGACACACAGATACGCAGTATTTT.

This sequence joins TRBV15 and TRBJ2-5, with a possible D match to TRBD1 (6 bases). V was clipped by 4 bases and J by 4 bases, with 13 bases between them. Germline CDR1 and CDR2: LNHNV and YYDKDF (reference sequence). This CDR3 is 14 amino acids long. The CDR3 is CATSTYRDAETQYF. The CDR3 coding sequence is TGTGCCACCAGCACCTACAGGGACGCAGAGACCCAGTACTTC.